This T cell receptor (beta chain) was retrieved from a study of T cells in Graves' hyperthyroidism and ophthalmopathy. Amplification of TCR beta CDR3 regions was performed using RNA transcripts as template. A set of HTBI primers served as the primers for a first-round RT-PCR of the TCR CDR3. Each CDR3 protein is one row after TCRdb ran MiXCR on the multiplex PCR reads. The sample has some 460,000 distinct CDR3 sequences, around a sixth seen once. The V end was cut by 5 bases, the J end by 3 bases, with 8 bases between. Germline CDR1 SEHNR, CDR2 FQNEAQ (reference sequence). The CDR3 is 12 residues long. PBMCs were collected from an approximately 9.2 ml volume of fresh peripheral blood. This clonotype was counted many times.

Material: blood. This chain connects TRBV7-9 to TRBJ2-7; D is uncertain. The sequence was obtained from a woman between 18 and 29 years old with Graves' hyperthyroidism. The DNA of the CDR3 is TGTGCCAGCAGCCCGACCGACTACGAGCAGTACTTC. Its translation: CASSPTDYEQYF.